Listed below are T cell receptor beta chains from one sample, sequenced in a study of blood T cell repertoires in COVID-19. Sequenced by immunoSEQ multiplex PCR; TCRdb stores in-frame clones only, minus some. The top ten clones hold 2.5% to 3.5% of a sample with under 250,000 clones, about 86% of them seen once. The sequencing input was peripheral blood. The receptor source for this set is a man aged 50-59 years with active or convalescent COVID-19. Both conserved end residues are part of each CDR3.

>TRBV19
CASTNRASGRYEQFF
>TRBV7-9
CASSLWLAVNTGELFF
>TRBV28
CASMSTDQPQHF
>TRBV4-3
CASSHTGTGRYEQYF
>TRBV2
CASSLSQGASGNLSYEQYF
>TRBV7-3
CASSLIAGAGNEQFF
>TRBV3-1/TRBV3-2
CASNLWGGDRSTEAFF
>TRBV6-5
CAGEGTGGVTDTQYF
>TRBV6-5
CASSHSNQPQHF
>TRBV6-5
CASSLTGIDGYTF
>TRBV6-5
CASSFSGRGKKQYF
>TRBV6-6
CASSSGSGELFF
>TRBV7-2
CASSSRTSGGHSTDTQYF
>TRBV10-1
CASSDRLESPLHF